These T cell receptor beta chains were read from a single sample in a study of blood T cell repertoires in COVID-19. Some clones are missing from TCRdb's copy, which holds only in-frame ones; the method was immunoSEQ multiplex PCR. The sample consists of 140,000 to 150,000 clones, almost 80% of them appearing once. The material sequenced was peripheral blood. These receptors all stem from a man in his forties or fifties with active or convalescent COVID-19. CDR3s leave out the opening cysteine and the closing phenylalanine or tryptophan. Fields, in order: J gene, V gene, clone size, CDR3 protein. For some rows the clone size is stated as once, few or many, or as a class when expanded; others skip it.

j_call: TRBJ1-3; v_call: TRBV9; clone_size: NA; cdr3_aa: ASSVQGSGNTIY
j_call: TRBJ2-5; v_call: TRBV11-2; clone_size: NA; cdr3_aa: ASSQTSGSYQETQY
j_call: TRBJ1-6; v_call: TRBV9; clone_size: NA; cdr3_aa: ASSSRTGPNSPLH
j_call: TRBJ2-3; v_call: TRBV28; clone_size: NA; cdr3_aa: ASSLPGTTSTDTQY
j_call: TRBJ2-1; v_call: TRBV28; clone_size: NA; cdr3_aa: ASGRQGANEQF
j_call: TRBJ2-1; v_call: TRBV5-1; clone_size: NA; cdr3_aa: ASSTGQEINEQF
j_call: TRBJ2-1; v_call: TRBV27; clone_size: NA; cdr3_aa: ASTRPGGNEQF
j_call: TRBJ2-3; v_call: TRBV27; clone_size: NA; cdr3_aa: ASSSDPGLAVDPSTDTQY
j_call: TRBJ2-7; v_call: TRBV13; clone_size: NA; cdr3_aa: ASSLGPGLAGNEQY
j_call: TRBJ1-5; v_call: TRBV2; clone_size: few; cdr3_aa: ASSPGDNQPQH
j_call: TRBJ2-7; v_call: TRBV5-1; clone_size: NA; cdr3_aa: ASSSIQGYEQY
j_call: TRBJ1-3; v_call: TRBV6-1; clone_size: NA; cdr3_aa: ASSEVASGNTIY
j_call: TRBJ2-7; v_call: TRBV5-8; clone_size: NA; cdr3_aa: ASTPGQGAHEQY
j_call: TRBJ1-5; v_call: TRBV5-6; clone_size: NA; cdr3_aa: ASSQRERGYNQPQH
j_call: TRBJ2-3; v_call: TRBV19; clone_size: NA; cdr3_aa: ASSNPGRTDTQY
j_call: TRBJ2-2; v_call: TRBV7-3; clone_size: NA; cdr3_aa: ASSPGGGTGELF
j_call: TRBJ2-5; v_call: TRBV19; clone_size: NA; cdr3_aa: ASSISRWETQY
j_call: TRBJ2-1; v_call: TRBV4-1; clone_size: few; cdr3_aa: ASSSLASVEQF
j_call: TRBJ1-2; v_call: TRBV21-1; clone_size: NA; cdr3_aa: ASSHGRCSPYGYT
j_call: TRBJ1-3; v_call: TRBV5-1; clone_size: NA; cdr3_aa: ASSFAGNGNTIY
j_call: TRBJ2-7; v_call: TRBV9; clone_size: NA; cdr3_aa: ASSVDGTRKGEQY
j_call: TRBJ2-2; v_call: TRBV5-4; clone_size: NA; cdr3_aa: ASSLLDSAGTGELF
j_call: TRBJ1-5; v_call: TRBV4-1; clone_size: once; cdr3_aa: ASSQDVTSQPQH
j_call: TRBJ2-5; v_call: TRBV3-1/TRBV3-2; clone_size: NA; cdr3_aa: ASSLIPGLAGTNQETQY
j_call: TRBJ2-1; v_call: TRBV7-3; clone_size: NA; cdr3_aa: ASSSGTSGRSYNEQF
j_call: TRBJ2-2; v_call: TRBV2; clone_size: few; cdr3_aa: ATLPGQGISGELF
j_call: TRBJ1-2; v_call: TRBV27; clone_size: NA; cdr3_aa: ASRGAGDRGYT
j_call: TRBJ2-7; v_call: TRBV6-6; clone_size: NA; cdr3_aa: ASSQDSYEQY
j_call: TRBJ2-3; v_call: TRBV7-9; clone_size: NA; cdr3_aa: ASIPLVAGAGDTQY
j_call: TRBJ1-4; v_call: TRBV29-1; clone_size: NA; cdr3_aa: SVERSDEKLF
j_call: TRBJ2-3; v_call: TRBV5-1; clone_size: NA; cdr3_aa: ASSSRTSGTDTQY
j_call: TRBJ1-5; v_call: TRBV15; clone_size: once; cdr3_aa: ATTGRGGQPQH
j_call: TRBJ2-7; v_call: TRBV28; clone_size: NA; cdr3_aa: ASRGQRAEQY
j_call: TRBJ2-3; v_call: TRBV3-1/TRBV3-2; clone_size: NA; cdr3_aa: ASSQDRGGRGDTQY
j_call: TRBJ1-1; v_call: TRBV2; clone_size: few; cdr3_aa: ASCVVTEAF
j_call: TRBJ2-7; v_call: TRBV27; clone_size: few; cdr3_aa: ASRLLSGISYEQY
j_call: TRBJ2-5; v_call: TRBV4-1; clone_size: NA; cdr3_aa: ASSQEGRLAGQEAQY
j_call: TRBJ2-3; v_call: TRBV9; clone_size: NA; cdr3_aa: ASSVGGARGLADQNTQY
j_call: TRBJ2-7; v_call: TRBV6-5; clone_size: NA; cdr3_aa: ASSYAGGQQY
j_call: TRBJ2-1; v_call: TRBV27; clone_size: NA; cdr3_aa: ASSAGGSRSYNEQF
j_call: TRBJ2-3; v_call: TRBV19; clone_size: few; cdr3_aa: ASSIPQAVFTQY
j_call: TRBJ2-1; v_call: TRBV5-8; clone_size: NA; cdr3_aa: ASSLVGTGVYNEQF
j_call: TRBJ2-1; v_call: TRBV27; clone_size: NA; cdr3_aa: ASSIDRGYNEQF
j_call: TRBJ2-1; v_call: TRBV6-5; clone_size: NA; cdr3_aa: ASSSKSGSSYNEQF
j_call: TRBJ2-7; v_call: TRBV25-1; clone_size: NA; cdr3_aa: ASSEFSLGGSYEQY
j_call: TRBJ1-1; v_call: TRBV29-1; clone_size: few; cdr3_aa: SVASTTNTEAF
j_call: TRBJ1-1; v_call: TRBV7-8; clone_size: NA; cdr3_aa: ASSPSDRGDMNTEAF
j_call: TRBJ2-7; v_call: TRBV28; clone_size: NA; cdr3_aa: ASSSRDRGWEQY
j_call: TRBJ2-1; v_call: TRBV9; clone_size: NA; cdr3_aa: ASSVSSESYNEQF
j_call: TRBJ2-5; v_call: TRBV10-3; clone_size: NA; cdr3_aa: AIYRGIGLGLAGAQETQY
j_call: TRBJ1-4; v_call: TRBV6-5; clone_size: few; cdr3_aa: ASMTRTGDEKLF
j_call: TRBJ2-7; v_call: TRBV27; clone_size: NA; cdr3_aa: ASSLGTSGSEQY
j_call: TRBJ1-2; v_call: TRBV27; clone_size: NA; cdr3_aa: ASSSGMYREDYGYT
j_call: TRBJ2-5; v_call: TRBV7-8; clone_size: NA; cdr3_aa: ASSLGVAGVVETQY
j_call: TRBJ2-5; v_call: TRBV4-1; clone_size: NA; cdr3_aa: ASSPGLAGGWETQY
j_call: TRBJ2-7; v_call: TRBV30; clone_size: NA; cdr3_aa: AWERRDRGIYEQY
j_call: TRBJ2-7; v_call: TRBV27; clone_size: NA; cdr3_aa: ASRLRVPYEQY
j_call: TRBJ2-1; v_call: TRBV10-3; clone_size: NA; cdr3_aa: AISESAGRNNEQF
j_call: TRBJ1-4; v_call: TRBV7-9; clone_size: NA; cdr3_aa: ASSPGKSGVEKLF